A single sample is the source of the 13 T cell receptor beta chains below, sequenced in a study of T cell responses to AZD1222 COVID-19 vaccine. Generated by immunoSEQ multiplex PCR, the TCRdb table keeps only in-frame clones and is missing some. Among about 97,000 clones, more than 70% were seen once, and the ten largest hold about 15%. The sequencing used peripheral blood, collected on day 0 of AZD1222 vaccination. The receptors were gathered from an adult in good health.

This clone was observed a single time. V and J are TRBV9 and TRBJ1-2; the D gene is possibly TRBD1 (6 bases). Germline CDR1 and CDR2: SGDLS and YYNGEE. V lost 4 bases and J lost 7, with 23 bases in between. This CDR3 region has 16 residues. CDR3 in amino acids: CASSSTSGAHGFGYTF. In DNA form, the CDR3 reads TGTGCCAGCAGCTCAACCTCGGGGGCCCACGGTTTTGGCTACACCTTC.

This clone occurred a few times. The rearrangement uses TRBV4-1 and TRBJ1-1, with a tentative D call TRBD1 (6 bases). Deletions cut 0 bases from V and 5 bases from J, with 13 bases between. The CDR3 runs 15 residues. From germline, CDR1 is MGHRA and CDR2 YSYEKL. CDR3 residues: CASSQDGTGRTEAFF. The CDR3 region has the DNA TGCGCCAGCAGCCAAGATGGAACAGGGAGGACTGAAGCTTTCTTT.

The rearrangement joins TRBV6-5 to TRBJ1-6; D is ambiguous. The CDR3 runs 16 residues. Deletions cut 3 bases from V and 0 bases from J, with 9 bases between. Germline V gives CDR1 MNHEY, CDR2 SVGAGI. The CDR3 bases are TGTGCCAGCAGTTATTTCTCCTACTCCTATAATTCACCCCTCCACTTT. Amino acids: CASSYFSYSYNSPLHF.

The chain links TRBV7-2 to TRBJ2-2, with D uncertain. Trimming left V 5 bases short and J 4 bases short, with 11 bases between. CDR3 length: 14 amino acids. Germline V gene sequence: CDR1 SGHTA, CDR2 FQGNSA. CDR3 amino acids: CASSKARSTGELFF. The CDR3, as DNA: TGTGCCAGCAGCAAGGCCAGATCCACCGGGGAGCTGTTTTTT. Full variable domain (missing parts from reference TRBV7-2 and TRBJ2-2): GAGVSQSPSNKVTEKGKDVELRCDPISGHTALYWYRQSLGQGLEFLIYFQGNSAPDKSGLPSDRFSAERTGGSVSTLTIQRTQQEDSAVYLCASSKARSTGELFFGEGSRLTVL.

The V call is TRBV4-2, the J call TRBJ1-5; 7 nucleotides agree with TRBD1. V shed 3 bases and J 1 base; nucleotides not matched to a gene: 3. Germline CDR1 LGHNA, CDR2 YNFKEQ. This CDR3 is 15 amino acids long. In nucleotides, the CDR3 is TGTGCCAGCAGCCACACAGGGGAAAGCAATCAGCCCCAGCATTTT. It codes for CASSHTGESNQPQHF.

J is TRBJ1-1 and V is TRBV9, with 8 bases fitting TRBD1. The CDR3 totals 18 residues. CDR1 SGDLS and CDR2 YYNGEE come from the germline V gene. J gave up 0 bases and V 4 bases, and 14 bases lay outside the gene matches. The CDR3 here is CASSPRNRGDPMNTEAFF. CDR3 DNA: TGTGCCAGCAGCCCAAGGAACAGGGGGGACCCGATGAACACTGAAGCTTTCTTT. Filled out from reference TRBV9 and TRBJ1-1, the complete variable domain reads DSGVTQTPKHLITATGQRVTLRCSPRSGDLSVYWYQQSLDQGLQFLIQYYNGEERAKGNILERFSAQQFPDLHSELNLSSLELGDSALYFCASSPRNRGDPMNTEAFFGQGTRLTVV.

V gene TRBV6-5 combines with J gene TRBJ1-6; D unclear. The germline V gene encodes CDR1 MNHEY and CDR2 SVGAGI. The CDR3 has 12 amino acids. V was pared by 6 bases and J by 8 bases, with 8 bases between. The DNA for the CDR3 is TGTGCCAGCAGACGGCAGGATTCACCCCTCCACTTT. Translation: CASRRQDSPLHF.

The V call is TRBV21-1, the J call TRBJ1-3; the D call in the table, TRBD1, was not verified against the DNA. TRBV21-1 is flagged as a pseudogene. The CDR3 is 15 residues long. This CDR3 reads CASTETAGEGNTIYF. The CDR3 DNA reads TGTGCCAGCACCGAGACAGCTGGGGAAGGAAACACCATATATTTT.

The rearrangement links TRBV19 to TRBJ1-1, with D tentatively TRBD1 (6 bases). The germline V gene has CDR1 LNHDA and CDR2 SQIVND (reference sequence). Trimming pared 1 base from V and 1 base from J, leaving 7 bases between. This CDR3 has 14 amino acids. As DNA, the CDR3 is TGTGCCAGTAGTATAGGGGGACAGAACACTGAAGCTTTCTTT. Amino acid sequence: CASSIGGQNTEAFF.

This clone appeared many times. The chain combines TRBV11-2 with TRBJ2-3; D ambiguous. The V and J ends lost 3 bases and 2 bases respectively, with 15 bases between them. There are 16 residues in the CDR3. Germline V CDR1 and CDR2: SGHAT, FQNNGV. In DNA form, the CDR3 reads TGTGCCAGCAGCTTCTTTCATTATGGGATCACAGATACGCAGTATTTT. Translating gives CASSFFHYGITDTQYF. Full variable domain (missing parts from reference TRBV11-2 and TRBJ2-3): EAGVAQSPRYKIIEKRQSVAFWCNPISGHATLYWYQQILGQGPKLLIQFQNNGVVDDSQLPKDRFSAERLKGVDSTLKIQPAKLEDSAVYLCASSFFHYGITDTQYFGPGTRLTVL.

V usage is TRBV25-1 and J usage is TRBJ1-1, with TRBD1 matching over 8 bases. After removal of 3 bases from V and 8 bases from J, the junction contained 8 bases not matched to a gene. Germline V CDR1 and CDR2: MGHDK, SYGVNS. This CDR3 is built from 14 residues. DNA of the CDR3: TGTGCCAGCAGTGAGCCTGCTGGGACAGGAGAAGCTTTCTTT. This sequence encodes CASSEPAGTGEAFF. Drawing the rest from reference TRBV25-1 and TRBJ1-1, the complete variable domain is EADIYQTPRYLVIGTGKKITLECSQTMGHDKMYWYQQDPGMELHLIHYSYGVNSTEKGDLSSESTVSRIRTEHFPLTLESARPSHTSQYLCASSEPAGTGEAFFGQGTRLTVV.

The CDR3 nucleotides are TGTGCCCTAAAGGGGAGCACCGGGGAGCTGTTTTTT. Encoded protein: CALKGSTGELFF. The chain combines TRBV12-3 or TRBV12-4 with TRBJ2-2; D is perhaps TRBD1 or TRBD2 (5 bases each). Trimming stripped 11 bases from V and 4 bases from J, with 11 bases between. CDR3 size: 12 residues.

This clone was observed a few times. The chain couples TRBV5-1 to TRBJ1-1, with TRBD1 identical over 7 bases. CDR3 size: 15 residues. The germline gives CDR1 SGHRS, CDR2 YFSETQ. With V trimmed by 4 bases and J by 0 bases, 6 bases remained unmatched. The CDR3 region has the DNA TGCGCCAGCAGCGCAAACACAGGGGTGAACACTGAAGCTTTCTTT. Protein: CASSANTGVNTEAFF.